This T cell receptor beta chain comes out of a study of shared clonotypes between healthy human individuals. Produced via immunoSEQ multiplex PCR; TCRdb's table is partial and in-frame only. This sample carries millions of clones, less than 95% of them seen once, and the ten largest clones take around 1.1%. Terminally differentiated effector memory CD45RA+ cells were left out of the naive CD8 fraction, which was CD45RO-negative and positively selected for CCR7. Caucasian adults residing in Nashville, Tennessee made up all the donors. With respect to this clone: The target antigen is unknown.

There are 15 residues in the CDR3. The germline V gene encodes CDR1 LGHNA and CDR2 YSLEER. The V end was cut by 0 bases, the J end by 8 bases, with 16 bases between. Whole-study findings and limits: It was anticipated that sequencing depth would influence how many clonotypes donors shared.

The sample consisted of naive CD8+ T cells sorted from blood. The clonotype originates from a man between 18 and 29 years old in good health. The chain is built from TRBV4-3 and TRBJ1-2; D may be TRBD1 (5 bases). CDR3: CASSQEMGEYYGYTF. In DNA form, the CDR3 reads TGCGCCAGCAGCCAAGAGATGGGGGAGTATTACGGCTACACCTTC.